Below, 26 T cell receptor beta chains from the same sample are listed, as sequenced in a study of CD4 T cells in relation to SARS-CoV-2 and coronaviruses. Profiled with immunoSEQ multiplex PCR; TCRdb holds only in-frame clones, not every one. In the table there are 25,000 to 30,000 clones, around two thirds of which are singletons. Which antigens these TCRs recognize remains unknown. Before the COVID-19 pandemic, during about 2011-2019, CD4+ T cells were taken from unexposed donors. After roughly ten days of culture, CD4+ T cells were isolated. Sample: CD4+ T cells from PBMCs, cultured in vitro. All receptors come from a human donor in good health.

The chain combines TRBV9 with TRBJ2-5; TRBD2 matches at 12 bases. J gave up 5 bases and V 0 bases, and 11 bases lay outside the gene matches. Germline V gives CDR1 SGDLS, CDR2 YYNGEE. CDR3 size: 18 residues. The CDR3 loop reads CASSVGASGRAGGETQYF. CDR3 bases: TGTGCCAGCAGCGTAGGAGCTAGCGGGAGGGCCGGGGGGGAGACCCAGTACTTC.

The chain uses TRBV5-8 and TRBJ2-2; either TRBD1 or TRBD2 may supply D (7 bases each). Trimming cost V 1 base and J 5 bases, with 27 bases left between them. CDR1 is SGHTS and CDR2 is YDEGEE in the germline V gene. CDR3 length: 20 residues. CDR3: CASSLFRGTVWLAETGELFF. The DNA of the CDR3 is TGTGCCAGCAGCTTGTTCCGTGGGACAGTCTGGCTAGCGGAGACCGGGGAGCTGTTTTTT.

CDR3 sequence reads: CASNGAPEDTQYF. The CDR3 bases are TGTGCCAGTAACGGGGCGCCGGAAGATACGCAGTATTTT. This chain links TRBV19 with TRBJ2-3; D tentatively reads TRBD1 or TRBD2 (5 bases each). V lost 7 bases and J 5 bases, leaving 13 bases between the germline ends. The V gene's germline CDR1 is LNHDA and CDR2 SQIVND (reference sequence). CDR3 size: 13 residues.

This rearrangement joins TRBV9 to TRBJ1-1, with 9 bases aligning to TRBD1. CDR1 and CDR2 from the germline V gene are SGDLS and YYNGEE. The CDR3 spans 17 residues. V shed 4 bases and J 0 bases; nucleotides not matched to a gene: 10. CDR3 sequence reads: CASSPDGTGIMNTEAFF. CDR3 nucleotides: TGTGCCAGCAGCCCTGACGGGACAGGGATCATGAACACTGAAGCTTTCTTT.

The chain couples TRBV11-2 to TRBJ2-1; D uncertain. Per germline, CDR1 SGHAT and CDR2 FQNNGV. The CDR3 totals 11 residues. V was clipped by 7 bases and J by 3 bases, with 4 bases between them. As DNA, the CDR3 is TGTGCCAGCACCGACTACAATGAGCAGTTCTTC. Its translation is CASTDYNEQFF. The full variable domain, completed using reference TRBV11-2 and TRBJ2-1, is EAGVAQSPRYKIIEKRQSVAFWCNPISGHATLYWYQQILGQGPKLLIQFQNNGVVDDSQLPKDRFSAERLKGVDSTLKIQPAKLEDSAVYLCASTDYNEQFFGPGTRLTVL.

This chain uses TRBV24-1 with TRBJ1-2; tentatively, D is TRBD1 (5 bases). Germline V gene lookup returns CDR1 KGHDR and CDR2 SFDVKD. The CDR3 contains 14 residues. The V gene lost 6 bases and the J gene lost 7 bases, with 17 bases spanning the gap. In nucleotides, the CDR3 is TGTGCCACCAGTTCTCGGGGGGGAACAAGTGGCTACACCTTC. Residues: CATSSRGGTSGYTF.

The rearrangement joins TRBV11-2 to TRBJ2-1; D assignment may be TRBD1 or TRBD2 (5 bases each). Per the germline V gene, CDR1 is SGHAT and CDR2 is FQNNGV. The CDR3 spans 15 residues. V lost 0 bases and J lost 4, with 10 bases in between. CDR3 DNA: TGTGCCAGCAGCTTAGAACGGGGACCGTACAATGAGCAGTTCTTC. Protein: CASSLERGPYNEQFF.

The chain has TRBV3-1 (or the pseudogene TRBV3-2) and TRBJ2-7; maybe TRBD2 (6 bases). The CDR3 extends over 13 amino acids. V was trimmed by 7 bases and J by 2 bases, leaving 12 bases between them. The germline V gene has CDR1 LGHDT and CDR2 YNNKEL (reference sequence). In nucleotides, the CDR3 is TGTGCCAGCAAGGCGGGGCCTACCTACGAGCAGTACTTC. This sequence encodes CASKAGPTYEQYF.

The DNA for the CDR3 is TGCAGCGTTCGGGTAGCGGGAGTGGGCGAGCAGTACTTC. Translating gives CSVRVAGVGEQYF. The rearrangement joins TRBV29-1 to TRBJ2-7; 9 nucleotides align to TRBD2. Germline assignment: CDR1 SQVTM and CDR2 ANQGSEA. The CDR3 consists of 13 residues. The ends lost 5 bases at V and 6 bases at J; junction bases unmatched: 8.

The V gene is TRBV19, the J gene TRBJ1-2, with 8 bases matching TRBD1. Looked up from germline, CDR1 is LNHDA and CDR2 is SQIVND (reference sequence). V lost 6 bases to trimming and J lost 6 bases; unmatched junction nucleotides: 9. This CDR3 has 14 amino acids. CDR3 protein: CASRVGLTGDGYTF. CDR3 nucleotides: TGTGCCAGTAGGGTTGGATTGACAGGGGATGGCTACACCTTC. Combining the CDR3 with reference TRBV19 and TRBJ1-2 gives the whole variable domain DGGITQSPKYLFRKEGQNVTLSCEQNLNHDAMYWYRQDPGQGLRLIYYSQIVNDFQKGDIAEGYSVSREKKESFPLTVTSAQKNPTAFYLCASRVGLTGDGYTFGSGTRLTVV.

V and J are TRBV2 and TRBJ2-5; D might be TRBD1 (6 bases). V lost 8 bases, J lost 2 bases, and 12 bases lay in between. Germline CDR1 reads SNHLY; CDR2 reads FYNNEI. CDR3 size: 13 residues. CDR3 residues: CASFRDTQETQYF. Written as DNA, the CDR3 is TGTGCCAGCTTTCGGGACACACAAGAGACCCAGTACTTC.

The V and J genes are TRBV6-2 or TRBV6-3 and TRBJ2-2, with D perhaps TRBD1 (5 bases). V was clipped by 2 bases and J by 3 bases, with 10 bases between them. CDR1 is MNHEY, CDR2 SVGEGT, per germline. The CDR3 loop spans 15 amino acids. DNA of the CDR3: TGTGCCAGCAGTTACGGTGGGGCCGACACCGGGGAGCTGTTTTTT. Amino acid sequence: CASSYGGADTGELFF.

The chain's CDR3 is CASSPDMDQQFF. CDR3 in DNA: TGTGCCAGCAGCCCAGATATGGATCAGCAGTTCTTC. The rearrangement joins TRBV7-3 to TRBJ2-1; no reliable D call. From germline, CDR1 is SGHTA and CDR2 FQGTGA. The V end was cut by 5 bases, the J end by 11 bases, with 13 bases between. The CDR3 spans 12 residues. The entire variable domain, with the rest obtained from reference TRBV7-3 and TRBJ2-1, is as follows: GAGVSQTPSNKVTEKGKYVELRCDPISGHTALYWYRQSLGQGPEFLIYFQGTGAADDSGLPNDRFFAVRPEGSVSTLKIQRTERGDSAVYLCASSPDMDQQFFGPGTRLTVL.

The chain carries TRBV20-1 and TRBJ2-3; D might be TRBD1 (6 bases). From germline, CDR1 is DFQATT and CDR2 SNEGSKA (reference sequence). The CDR3 consists of 16 residues. Deletions cut 3 bases from V and 6 bases from J, with 22 bases between. CDR3 protein: CSASYRDRQVQDTQYF. Written as DNA, the CDR3 is TGCAGTGCTAGTTACCGAGACCGACAGGTCCAGGATACGCAGTATTTT.

This chain connects TRBV4-1 to TRBJ2-1; 7 bases agree with TRBD2. The V and J ends lost 4 bases and 7 bases, in that order; junction bases with no gene match: 10. The CDR3 contains 15 residues. The V gene's germline CDR1 is MGHRA and CDR2 YSYEKL. CDR3 amino acids: CASSPLGGRRNEQFF. DNA for the CDR3: TGCGCCAGCAGCCCCCTGGGAGGGAGGCGGAATGAGCAGTTCTTC.

The genes are TRBV9 and TRBJ1-1; tentatively, D is TRBD1 (6 bases). The CDR3 consists of 16 residues. The V end lost 4 bases, the J end lost 2 bases, and 18 bases lay between the germline ends. Germline CDR1 is SGDLS and CDR2 is YYNGEE. The CDR3 coding sequence is TGTGCCAGCAGCTTATCAGGGGATCCCCTCAACACTGAAGCTTTCTTT. Its translation is CASSLSGDPLNTEAFF. The full variable domain, in which reference TRBV9 and TRBJ1-1 provide the parts outside the CDR3, is DSGVTQTPKHLITATGQRVTLRCSPRSGDLSVYWYQQSLDQGLQFLIQYYNGEERAKGNILERFSAQQFPDLHSELNLSSLELGDSALYFCASSLSGDPLNTEAFFGQGTRLTVV.

J is TRBJ2-2 and V is TRBV11-2, with 7 bases matching TRBD2. Looked up from germline, CDR1 is SGHAT and CDR2 is FQNNGV. The ends lost 1 base at V and 7 bases at J; junction bases unmatched: 3. The CDR3 has 14 amino acids. In DNA form, the CDR3 reads TGTGCCAGCAGCTTAGCGGGAGGAGTCGGGGAGCTGTTTTTT. Its translation is CASSLAGGVGELFF.

This chain joins TRBV11-2 and TRBJ2-1, with TRBD2 matching over 9 bases. From germline, CDR1 is SGHAT and CDR2 FQNNGV. The CDR3 loop spans 16 amino acids. Trimming cost V 1 base and J 3 bases; bases outside gene matches: 4. This CDR3 is CASSLVGGGGYNEQFF. The CDR3 nucleotides are TGTGCCAGCAGCTTAGTTGGCGGGGGGGGCTACAATGAGCAGTTCTTC.

This clone was picked up one time. The J gene is TRBJ2-3, the V gene TRBV2; maybe TRBD1 (6 bases). The CDR3 is made up of 15 amino acids. V was clipped by 5 bases and J by 4 bases, with 16 bases between them. Germline V gene data show CDR1 as SNHLY and CDR2 as FYNNEI. Here the CDR3 DNA reads TGTGCCAGCAGTACAACAGGGTGGTGGGCAGATACGCAGTATTTT. Translating gives CASSTTGWWADTQYF.

V usage is TRBV27 and J usage is TRBJ1-6; 8 bases are a match to TRBD1. In germline, CDR1 is MNHEY, CDR2 SMNVEV (reference sequence). Trimming cost V 6 bases and J 3 bases; bases outside gene matches: 7. The CDR3 consists of 16 residues. The CDR3 loop is CASSTAGQGYNSPLHF. The CDR3 bases are TGTGCCAGCAGCACCGCTGGACAGGGCTATAATTCACCCCTCCACTTT.

V and J are TRBV6-2 or TRBV6-3 and TRBJ2-5; TRBD2 matches 10 bases. This CDR3 is 16 amino acids long. CDR1 MNHEY and CDR2 SVGEGT come from the germline V gene. The CDR3 DNA follows: TGTGCAACCAGCAGAGGTCTAGCGGGGGAAAAAGAGACCCAGTACTTC. Encoded protein: CATSRGLAGEKETQYF.

The CDR3 here is CASSLGQSVGFPSTDTQYF. The CDR3 bases are TGTGCCAGCAGCTTAGGCCAGTCGGTGGGATTTCCTAGCACAGATACGCAGTATTTT. V gene TRBV13 combines with J gene TRBJ2-3; D gene unclear. V was trimmed by 0 bases and J by 0 bases, leaving 19 bases between them. The CDR3 extends over 19 amino acids. Germline assignment: CDR1 PRHDT and CDR2 FYEKMQ (reference sequence).

This clone was seen a few times. The chain couples TRBV6-5 to TRBJ2-7, with 11 bases matching TRBD1. Germline CDR1 MNHEY, CDR2 SVGAGI. V was clipped by 6 bases and J by 6 bases; unmatched bases: 4. The CDR3 is 13 residues long. The CDR3 protein is CASSRGQGGEQYF. The DNA for the CDR3 is TGTGCCAGCAGCCGGGGACAGGGGGGCGAGCAGTACTTC.

This clone has only a few counts. J is TRBJ1-3 and V is TRBV29-1; D is unclear. V lost 4 bases, J lost 0 bases, and 4 bases lay in between. This CDR3 comprises 12 residues. The germline CDR1 and CDR2 sequences are SQVTM and ANQGSEA. As DNA, the CDR3 is TGCAGCGTTGTTATCTCTGGAAACACCATATATTTT. Translation: CSVVISGNTIYF.

This sequence joins TRBV2 and TRBJ2-7, with D maybe TRBD2 (6 bases). The CDR3 has 15 amino acids. V dropped 3 bases and J dropped 11 bases, with 23 bases sitting between them. Germline V gene data show CDR1 as SNHLY and CDR2 as FYNNEI. CDR3 bases: TGTGCCAGCAGTGATCGCGGGCCTGTGTTGGGACTCGAGTACTTC. It codes for CASSDRGPVLGLEYF.

This rearrangement joins TRBV18 to TRBJ2-7, with D uncertain. The germline V gene encodes CDR1 KGHSH and CDR2 LQKENI. The ends were cut back, 2 bases at V and 3 bases at J, with 8 bases in the middle. The CDR3 length is 13 residues. The CDR3 region has the DNA TGTGCCAGCTCACCATTTACTAACTACGAGCAGTACTTC. Its translation is CASSPFTNYEQYF.